The source of this T cell receptor beta chain is a study of T cell responses to AZD1222 COVID-19 vaccine. Study summary: Second-dose intervals of approximately 4 or approximately 12 weeks were pooled. Regarding the study as a whole: Vaccine-associated CD4 TCRs ranged over spike, dominating at 160-218 and 743-854. Repertoire collection took place solely once the T cell response had peaked. White British donors predominated, females outnumbered males, and clonal diversity was possibly underestimated.

Measured with immunoSEQ multiplex PCR; TCRdb has only the in-frame clones, and not every one. The data contain about 67,000 clones, around four fifths of them singletons. This clone was seen once. The antigen remains undetermined. This CDR3 is built from 14 residues. The junction had 3 bases not matched to a gene; V was cut back by 4 bases and J by 5 bases. Germline V gene sequence: CDR1 PRHDT, CDR2 FYEKMQ (reference sequence). The sequence derives from an adult in good health. The chain links TRBV13 to TRBJ2-1, with TRBD2 matching over 9 bases. The specimen was peripheral blood, collected on day 0 of AZD1222 vaccination. CDR3 in amino acids: CASSSRTSDNEQFF. Written as DNA, the CDR3 is TGTGCCAGCAGCTCACGGACTAGCGACAATGAGCAGTTCTTC.